These 6 T cell receptor beta chains were all obtained from the same sample, sequenced in a study of PD-1 blockade in classical Hodgkin lymphoma. TCRdb's copy holds only in-frame clones and misses some; the assay was immunoSEQ multiplex PCR. Among over 85,000 clones, under 95% were seen once, and the ten largest hold roughly 2%. As for time point: cycle 4 day 1 (C4D1), after less than seven weeks of nivolumab. All trial patients relapsed after autologous stem cell transplantation. Sample: peripheral blood mononuclear cells (PBMCs), taken before the fourth cycle of nivolumab. The receptors originated from a human donor with classical Hodgkin lymphoma.

The J gene is TRBJ1-5, the V gene TRBV27; TRBD1 is a possible D gene (5 bases). The V end lost 4 bases, the J end lost 4 bases, and 23 bases lay between the germline ends. Germline V gene lookup returns CDR1 MNHEY and CDR2 SMNVEV (reference sequence). The length of the CDR3 is 18 residues. CDR3 loop: CASSSQQRDWEGNQPQHF. The CDR3 coding sequence is TGTGCCAGCAGTTCGCAACAGAGGGACTGGGAAGGTAATCAGCCCCAGCATTTT.

V is TRBV5-6 and J is TRBJ2-7, with D maybe TRBD2 (5 bases). The CDR3 contains 14 residues. CDR1 and CDR2 (germline): SGHDT, YYEEEE. The ends were cut back, 0 bases at V and 5 bases at J, with 12 bases in the middle. In DNA, the CDR3 is TGTGCCAGCAGCTTGGGTGAGGGTGTCAACGAGCAGTACTTC. The encoded protein is CASSLGEGVNEQYF. Looking up the rest from reference TRBV5-6 and TRBJ2-7 gives the full variable domain: DAGVTQSPTHLIKTRGQQVTLRCSPKSGHDTVSWYQQALGQGPQFIFQYYEEEERQRGNFPDRFSGHQFPNYSSELNVNALLLGDSALYLCASSLGEGVNEQYFGPGTRLTVT.

This chain links TRBV6-5 with TRBJ1-3; D is ambiguous. The V gene's germline CDR1 is MNHEY and CDR2 SVGAGI. V was cut by 8 bases and J by 3 bases, with 5 bases left in between. The CDR3 consists of 11 residues. The CDR3 spells CASRVGNTIYF. The CDR3 bases are TGTGCCAGCCGAGTTGGAAACACCATATATTTT.

This chain joins TRBV9 and TRBJ1-1, with 7 bases fitting TRBD1. Germline CDR1 reads SGDLS; CDR2 reads YYNGEE. The CDR3 loop spans 14 amino acids. The trim removed 0 bases at V and 11 bases at J, leaving 10 bases unmatched. Here the CDR3 DNA reads TGTGCCAGCAGCGTAGTGGAGGGGGCGAATAGGGCTTTCTTT. This codes for CASSVVEGANRAFF.

The CDR3 DNA reads TGTGCCACCGTGGGGGGCGCCGAGGCCAACACTGAAGCTTTCTTT. This encodes CATVGGAEANTEAFF. The chain joins TRBV15 to TRBJ1-1; tentatively, D is TRBD1 (6 bases). Deletions cut 8 bases from V and 2 bases from J, with 18 bases between. The CDR3 covers 15 residues. Germline-derived CDR1 and CDR2 are LNHNV and YYDKDF (reference sequence).

The chain joins TRBV11-2 to TRBJ1-4; D possibly corresponds to TRBD1 (6 bases). Germline V gives CDR1 SGHAT, CDR2 FQNNGV. Trimming took off 1 base at V and 8 bases at J, with 14 bases between the two ends. This CDR3 is 15 amino acids long. The CDR3 loop reads CASSLGGGQAEKLFF. DNA for the CDR3: TGTGCCAGCAGCTTAGGAGGGGGACAAGCGGAAAAACTGTTTTTT.